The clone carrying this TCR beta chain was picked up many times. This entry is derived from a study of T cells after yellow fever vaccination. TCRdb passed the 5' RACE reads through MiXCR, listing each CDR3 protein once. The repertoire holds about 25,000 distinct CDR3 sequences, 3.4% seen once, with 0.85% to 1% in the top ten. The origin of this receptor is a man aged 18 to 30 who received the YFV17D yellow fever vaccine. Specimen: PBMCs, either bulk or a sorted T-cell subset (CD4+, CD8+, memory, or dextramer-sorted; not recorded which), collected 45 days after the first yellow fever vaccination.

The CDR3 loop is CASVSGSTDTQYF. The CDR3 DNA reads TGTGCCAGCGTAAGCGGTAGCACAGATACGCAGTATTTT. The chain links TRBV12-3 or TRBV12-4 to TRBJ2-3; maybe TRBD2 (5 bases). The CDR3 contains 13 residues. Trimming cost V 8 bases and J 0 bases, with 9 bases left between them.